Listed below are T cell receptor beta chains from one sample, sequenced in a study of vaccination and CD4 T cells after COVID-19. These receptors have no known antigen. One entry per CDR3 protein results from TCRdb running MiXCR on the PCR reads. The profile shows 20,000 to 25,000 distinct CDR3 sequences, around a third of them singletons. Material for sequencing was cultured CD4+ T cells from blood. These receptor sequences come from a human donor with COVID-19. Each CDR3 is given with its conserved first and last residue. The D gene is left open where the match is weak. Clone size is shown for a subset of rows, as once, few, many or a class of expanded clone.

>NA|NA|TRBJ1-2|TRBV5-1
CASRHDYGYTF
TGCGCCAGCAGACACGACTATGGCTACACCTTC
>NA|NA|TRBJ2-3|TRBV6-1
CASSEGRQAGRSAQYF
TGTGCCAGCAGTGAAGGTCGACAGGCTGGACGGAGCGCGCAGTATTTT
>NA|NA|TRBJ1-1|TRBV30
CAWLSFTEAFF
TGTGCCTGGCTATCCTTCACTGAAGCTTTCTTT
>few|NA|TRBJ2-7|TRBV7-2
CASSGRTYEQYF
TGTGCCAGCAGCGGGCGGACCTACGAGCAGTACTTC
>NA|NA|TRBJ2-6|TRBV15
CATLAVAAVVSGANVLTF
TGTGCCACCTTGGCTGTAGCCGCCGTGGTCTCTGGGGCCAACGTCCTGACTTTC
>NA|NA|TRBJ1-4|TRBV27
CASSSGTGNEKLFF
TGTGCCAGCAGTTCCGGGACGGGCAATGAAAAACTGTTTTTT
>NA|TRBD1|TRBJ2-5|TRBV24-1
CATSAGTGLPQETQYF
TGTGCCACCAGTGCCGGGACAGGGCTGCCTCAAGAGACCCAGTACTTC
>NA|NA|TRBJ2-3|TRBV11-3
CASSLGWTADTQYF
TGTGCCAGCAGCTTAGGGTGGACTGCAGATACGCAGTATTTT
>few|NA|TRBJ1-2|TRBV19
CASKRGLNYGYTF
TGTGCCAGTAAACGAGGACTGAACTATGGCTACACCTTC
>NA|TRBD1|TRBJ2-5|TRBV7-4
CASSSTGAGETQYF
TGTGCCAGCAGCTCGACAGGGGCGGGGGAGACCCAGTACTTC
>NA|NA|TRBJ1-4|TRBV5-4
CASSLFGVNEKLFF
TGTGCCAGCAGCTTGTTTGGGGTCAATGAAAAACTGTTTTTT
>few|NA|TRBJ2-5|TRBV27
CASSSNTQGQGTQYF
TGTGCCAGCAGTTCAAACACACAGGGCCAAGGGACCCAGTACTTC